This is a list of T cell receptor beta chains from one sample in a study of shared clonotypes between healthy human individuals. Generated by immunoSEQ multiplex PCR, the TCRdb table keeps only in-frame clones and is missing some. The table records around 600,000 clones, more than 95% of them present only once. Sequences were obtained from naive CD4+ T cells sorted from blood. These receptors came from a woman in her twenties or thirties in good health. Both conserved end residues are part of each CDR3. D genes are given only for firm matches. Clone size is shown for a subset of rows, as once, few, many or a class of expanded clone.

d_call: TRBD1; j_call: TRBJ2-2; v_call: TRBV5-1; clone_size: -; cdr3_aa: CASSLEVRSGQGGTGELFF; cdr3_nt: TGCGCCAGCAGCTTGGAAGTAAGATCCGGACAGGGAGGCACCGGGGAGCTGTTTTTT
d_call: -; j_call: TRBJ2-6; v_call: TRBV5-8; clone_size: -; cdr3_aa: CASKTYGRWRPGANVLTF; cdr3_nt: TGTGCCAGCAAAACTTACGGGAGATGGAGGCCCGGGGCCAACGTCCTGACTTTC
d_call: -; j_call: TRBJ2-7; v_call: TRBV4-1; clone_size: -; cdr3_aa: CASSQDSLGRHLGSYEQYF; cdr3_nt: TGCGCCAGCAGCCAAGATTCATTGGGGCGACATTTGGGCTCCTACGAGCAGTACTTC
d_call: -; j_call: TRBJ1-2; v_call: TRBV10-2; clone_size: -; cdr3_aa: CASSRGEVNYGYTF; cdr3_nt: TGCGCCAGCTCGAGGGGGGAGGTAAACTATGGCTACACCTTC
d_call: -; j_call: TRBJ1-5; v_call: TRBV21-1; clone_size: -; cdr3_aa: CASNGQGDHQPQHF; cdr3_nt: TGTGCCAGCAACGGACAGGGGGACCATCAGCCCCAGCATTTT
d_call: -; j_call: TRBJ2-5; v_call: TRBV4-2; clone_size: -; cdr3_aa: CASSQEMGQETQYF; cdr3_nt: TGTGCCAGCAGCCAAGAGATGGGCCAAGAGACCCAGTACTTC
d_call: -; j_call: TRBJ2-3; v_call: TRBV6-1; clone_size: -; cdr3_aa: CASSERSSTDTQYF; cdr3_nt: TGTGCCAGCAGTGAAAGGTCTAGCACAGATACGCAGTATTTT
d_call: -; j_call: TRBJ2-3; v_call: TRBV9; clone_size: -; cdr3_aa: CASSARDSTDTQYF; cdr3_nt: TGTGCCAGCAGCGCCCGGGACTCCACAGATACGCAGTATTTT
d_call: TRBD2; j_call: TRBJ2-7; v_call: TRBV6-6; clone_size: -; cdr3_aa: CASSYSTSGRLYEQYF; cdr3_nt: TGTGCCAGCAGTTACTCGACTAGCGGGAGATTGTACGAGCAGTACTTC
d_call: -; j_call: TRBJ2-7; v_call: TRBV20-1; clone_size: -; cdr3_aa: CSARHDYEQYF; cdr3_nt: TGCAGTGCTAGGCACGACTACGAGCAGTACTTC
d_call: TRBD2; j_call: TRBJ2-5; v_call: TRBV18; clone_size: once; cdr3_aa: CASSPLLAGGPKQETQYF; cdr3_nt: TGTGCCAGCTCACCATTACTAGCGGGAGGGCCCAAACAAGAGACCCAGTACTTC
d_call: -; j_call: TRBJ2-7; v_call: TRBV7-2; clone_size: -; cdr3_aa: CASSLVGGAYEQYF; cdr3_nt: TGTGCCAGCAGCTTAGTCGGAGGAGCCTACGAGCAGTACTTC
d_call: -; j_call: TRBJ2-5; v_call: TRBV5-1; clone_size: -; cdr3_aa: CASSPGIEGETQYF; cdr3_nt: TGCGCCAGCAGCCCGGGAATCGAGGGGGAGACCCAGTACTTC
d_call: -; j_call: TRBJ1-5; v_call: TRBV5-8; clone_size: -; cdr3_aa: CASSLGTNLRNQPQHF; cdr3_nt: TGTGCCAGCAGCTTGGGTACGAATCTGCGCAATCAGCCCCAGCATTTT
d_call: -; j_call: TRBJ1-4; v_call: TRBV5-6; clone_size: -; cdr3_aa: CASSFGGVNEKLFF; cdr3_nt: TGTGCCAGCAGCTTTGGAGGGGTTAATGAAAAACTGTTTTTT
d_call: TRBD1; j_call: TRBJ1-1; v_call: TRBV19; clone_size: -; cdr3_aa: CASRDREAEAFF; cdr3_nt: TGTGCCAGCAGGGACAGGGAGGCTGAAGCTTTCTTT
d_call: -; j_call: TRBJ1-2; v_call: TRBV11-2; clone_size: -; cdr3_aa: CASSFLTPPRDGYTF; cdr3_nt: TGTGCCAGCAGCTTTTTAACCCCACCCCGGGATGGCTACACCTTC
d_call: -; j_call: TRBJ2-7; v_call: TRBV7-2; clone_size: -; cdr3_aa: CASSLVRNEQYF; cdr3_nt: TGTGCCAGCAGCTTAGTGAGGAACGAGCAGTACTTC
d_call: TRBD2; j_call: TRBJ2-1; v_call: TRBV9; clone_size: -; cdr3_aa: CASSVGGYLASGRAYNEQFF; cdr3_nt: TGTGCCAGCAGCGTAGGGGGCTATTTGGCTAGCGGGAGGGCCTACAATGAGCAGTTCTTC
d_call: -; j_call: TRBJ1-2; v_call: TRBV9; clone_size: -; cdr3_aa: CASTSSSQGGYGYTF; cdr3_nt: TGTGCCAGCACCAGCTCGTCCCAGGGCGGCTATGGCTACACCTTC
d_call: -; j_call: TRBJ2-1; v_call: TRBV18; clone_size: -; cdr3_aa: CASSPPSLGNEQFF; cdr3_nt: TGTGCCAGCTCACCACCAAGCCTCGGCAATGAGCAGTTCTTC
d_call: TRBD1; j_call: TRBJ2-3; v_call: TRBV19; clone_size: -; cdr3_aa: CASSPRRDRPPFRTDTQYF; cdr3_nt: TGTGCCAGTAGTCCCCGCCGGGACAGACCCCCTTTTAGGACAGATACGCAGTATTTT
d_call: -; j_call: TRBJ2-1; v_call: TRBV30; clone_size: -; cdr3_aa: CAWNGGVGSEQFF; cdr3_nt: TGTGCCTGGAACGGGGGCGTAGGGAGTGAGCAGTTCTTC
d_call: -; j_call: TRBJ2-5; v_call: TRBV5-4; clone_size: -; cdr3_aa: CASSSTRGQQETQYF; cdr3_nt: TGTGCCAGCAGCTCCACTCGGGGGCAGCAAGAGACCCAGTACTTC
d_call: -; j_call: TRBJ1-2; v_call: TRBV21-1; clone_size: -; cdr3_aa: CASSKADAGDSYGYTF; cdr3_nt: TGTGCCAGCAGCAAAGCTGATGCCGGGGACTCCTATGGCTACACCTTC
d_call: -; j_call: TRBJ2-7; v_call: TRBV7-6; clone_size: -; cdr3_aa: CASSLALGGEQYF; cdr3_nt: TGTGCCAGCAGCTTAGCGCTAGGGGGGGAGCAGTACTTC
d_call: TRBD1; j_call: TRBJ1-2; v_call: TRBV11-2; clone_size: -; cdr3_aa: CASSLGGGTVGSNYGYTF; cdr3_nt: TGTGCCAGCAGCTTAGGGGGAGGGACAGTAGGATCTAACTATGGCTACACCTTC
d_call: -; j_call: TRBJ2-7; v_call: TRBV4-1; clone_size: -; cdr3_aa: CASSQGKRGPEEQYF; cdr3_nt: TGCGCCAGCAGCCAAGGAAAACGGGGACCTGAGGAGCAGTACTTC
d_call: TRBD1; j_call: TRBJ2-7; v_call: TRBV27; clone_size: -; cdr3_aa: CASTPSRDRRVEQYF; cdr3_nt: TGTGCCAGCACACCCTCCCGGGACAGGCGAGTTGAGCAGTACTTC
d_call: -; j_call: TRBJ2-3; v_call: TRBV20-1; clone_size: -; cdr3_aa: CSASLTDTQYF; cdr3_nt: TGCAGTGCTAGTTTGACAGATACGCAGTATTTT
d_call: -; j_call: TRBJ2-3; v_call: TRBV7-2; clone_size: -; cdr3_aa: CASSLESTDTQYF; cdr3_nt: TGTGCCAGCAGCTTAGAAAGCACAGATACGCAGTATTTT
d_call: -; j_call: TRBJ1-3; v_call: TRBV6-6; clone_size: -; cdr3_aa: CASSYSIKDTIYF; cdr3_nt: TGTGCCAGCAGTTACTCGATAAAGGACACCATATATTTT
d_call: TRBD1; j_call: TRBJ1-2; v_call: TRBV5-1; clone_size: -; cdr3_aa: CASSHRDREHYGYTF; cdr3_nt: TGCGCCAGCAGCCACCGGGACAGGGAGCACTATGGCTACACCTTC
d_call: TRBD2; j_call: TRBJ2-1; v_call: TRBV6-1; clone_size: -; cdr3_aa: CASSAGTLGAGSYNEQFF; cdr3_nt: TGTGCCAGCAGTGCGGGCACCCTTGGAGCGGGGTCCTACAATGAGCAGTTCTTC
d_call: TRBD2; j_call: TRBJ2-5; v_call: TRBV29-1; clone_size: -; cdr3_aa: CSVEIGGGETQYF; cdr3_nt: TGCAGCGTTGAAATCGGGGGAGGGGAGACCCAGTACTTC
d_call: -; j_call: TRBJ1-2; v_call: TRBV13; clone_size: -; cdr3_aa: CASSLGPTGAGYTF; cdr3_nt: TGTGCCAGCAGCTTAGGCCCGACAGGTGCTGGCTACACCTTC
d_call: -; j_call: TRBJ1-4; v_call: TRBV28; clone_size: -; cdr3_aa: CATLGRHEKLFF; cdr3_nt: TGTGCCACACTGGGGAGGCATGAAAAACTGTTTTTT
d_call: -; j_call: TRBJ2-7; v_call: TRBV4-1; clone_size: -; cdr3_aa: CASSGPGTGLYEQYF; cdr3_nt: TGCGCCAGCAGTGGGCCAGGGACGGGACTTTACGAGCAGTACTTC
d_call: -; j_call: TRBJ2-1; v_call: TRBV28; clone_size: -; cdr3_aa: CASSWRDQRFF; cdr3_nt: TGTGCCAGCAGTTGGCGGGACCAACGGTTCTTC
d_call: -; j_call: TRBJ1-2; v_call: TRBV7-9; clone_size: once; cdr3_aa: CASSLSSDSQANYGYTF; cdr3_nt: TGTGCCAGCAGCTTATCTTCTGACAGCCAAGCTAACTATGGCTACACCTTC
d_call: TRBD1; j_call: TRBJ1-6; v_call: TRBV11-1; clone_size: -; cdr3_aa: CASSFGQGASPLHF; cdr3_nt: TGTGCCAGCAGCTTCGGACAGGGGGCATCACCCCTCCACTTT
d_call: TRBD2; j_call: TRBJ2-5; v_call: TRBV6-1; clone_size: -; cdr3_aa: CASSLAGSGQETQYF; cdr3_nt: TGTGCCAGCAGCTTAGCGGGATCGGGTCAAGAGACCCAGTACTTC
d_call: -; j_call: TRBJ2-7; v_call: TRBV6-6; clone_size: -; cdr3_aa: CASSYSAGAGEQYF; cdr3_nt: TGTGCCAGCAGTTACTCTGCAGGGGCGGGCGAGCAGTACTTC
d_call: -; j_call: TRBJ1-1; v_call: TRBV19; clone_size: -; cdr3_aa: CASKGGQKTREAFF; cdr3_nt: TGTGCCAGTAAGGGTGGTCAGAAGACGAGAGAAGCTTTCTTT
d_call: TRBD1; j_call: TRBJ2-7; v_call: TRBV5-1; clone_size: -; cdr3_aa: CASSETGTAPFYEQYF; cdr3_nt: TGCGCCAGCAGCGAGACCGGGACAGCGCCTTTCTACGAGCAGTACTTC
d_call: -; j_call: TRBJ2-5; v_call: TRBV19; clone_size: -; cdr3_aa: CASSNGGRSQETQYF; cdr3_nt: TGTGCCAGTAGTAATGGGGGGCGTAGCCAAGAGACCCAGTACTTC
d_call: TRBD2; j_call: TRBJ2-3; v_call: TRBV27; clone_size: -; cdr3_aa: CASSFRLAGGPDTDTQYF; cdr3_nt: TGTGCCAGCAGTTTTCGACTAGCGGGAGGGCCGGACACAGATACGCAGTATTTT
d_call: TRBD2; j_call: TRBJ2-1; v_call: TRBV14; clone_size: -; cdr3_aa: CASSRAGGWSYNEQFF; cdr3_nt: TGTGCCAGCAGCCGAGCGGGAGGATGGTCCTACAATGAGCAGTTCTTC
d_call: TRBD1; j_call: TRBJ2-7; v_call: TRBV2; clone_size: -; cdr3_aa: CASRLSGTETYEQYF; cdr3_nt: TGTGCCAGCAGACTCTCCGGGACAGAAACCTACGAGCAGTACTTC
d_call: TRBD1; j_call: TRBJ1-2; v_call: TRBV7-9; clone_size: -; cdr3_aa: CASSLDRTGQRGYTF; cdr3_nt: TGTGCCAGCAGCTTAGACCGGACAGGGCAAAGAGGCTACACCTTC
d_call: -; j_call: TRBJ2-7; v_call: TRBV15; clone_size: -; cdr3_aa: CATSRDPLLSYEQYF; cdr3_nt: TGTGCCACCAGCAGAGATCCCCTGCTTTCCTACGAGCAGTACTTC
d_call: TRBD1; j_call: TRBJ1-1; v_call: TRBV5-5; clone_size: -; cdr3_aa: CASSLGQGASTEAFF; cdr3_nt: TGTGCCAGCAGCTTGGGACAGGGGGCTTCCACTGAAGCTTTCTTT
d_call: -; j_call: TRBJ1-2; v_call: TRBV28; clone_size: -; cdr3_aa: CASSLEATGNYGYTF; cdr3_nt: TGTGCCAGCAGTTTAGAAGCCACAGGGAACTATGGCTACACCTTC